This T cell receptor (beta chain) was retrieved from a study of blood T cell repertoires in COVID-19 (TCRdb year 2020). About the study as a whole: Samples covering the acute and convalescent phases of COVID-19 were provided by collaborators in the United States, Italy and Spain. The prospective study material was composed of cDNA or gDNA derived from T cells, B-cell-depleted T cells, or PBMCs. The dataset comprised deeply sampled blood TCRbeta repertoires from subjects exposed to, actively infected with, or recovered from COVID-19. A freely available public database, intended as a resource for researchers studying the immune response to SARS-CoV-2, is where the repertoires were released. The samples were drawn from two sources: the first 160 participants of the ongoing ImmuneRACE study, and some 1,300 subjects contributed by 6 global collaborators. A de-identified subject ID, COVID-19 status, age in years and sex were almost always included in the sample metadata. Where available, HLA class I and class II types were obtained from metadata supplied by the sample provider rather than from assay-based typing.

As concerns this clone: Its antigen has not been determined. Base qualities were left out, and no much larger clone turns up one base away.

Whole blood was collected in K2EDTA tubes by collaborating institutions according to the institutions' own protocols. Collaborator samples were shipped for TCRbeta analysis as frozen whole blood, isolated PBMCs, or DNA extracted from either sample type. TCRbeta CDR3 regions were amplified from genomic DNA by means of the immunoSEQ Assay, a bias-controlled multiplex PCR. Under the source paper's analysis protocol: The number of nucleated cells in each sample was estimated from the amplification of reference gene primers within the assay. Sequence reads were collapsed and filtered to measure the absolute abundance of every unique TCRbeta CDR3 rearrangement. For each sample, productive Simpson clonality was calculated as the square root of Simpson's diversity index over productive rearrangements. TCRdb carries this immuneACCESS record with in-frame sequences only. Its versions omit some clonotypes, under half of them owing to an unresolved V gene in the studies checked, with the rest unexplained. Clonal size and the V and J genes are those of that table, whereas D and trimming came from the DNA. Within this sample are fewer than 250,000 clones, with 70% to 90% of them counted one time only. About 2.2% of the sample is taken by the ten largest.

A distance of 9 bases separates the germline ends of V and J, which lose 5 bases and 2 bases respectively. From its cysteine to its phenylalanine, the CDR3 spans 12 amino acids. The entry retains the CDR3 DNA only, 36 bases that are in frame from base 1. From the germline V gene (reference sequence), CDR1 is GTSNPN and CDR2 is SVGIG. Results the study describes overall, beyond this receptor: The quantity of clinical and demographic metadata differed by source and by participant and was supplied without curation.

The chain is encoded by TRBV30 joined to TRBJ1-1, with an unclear D gene assignment. The specimen sequenced was peripheral blood. This TCR was sampled from a woman in her 50s with acute or convalescent COVID-19. The nucleotide sequence is given as TGTGCCTGGGCTCTATACAACACTGAAGCTTTCTTT. It specifies CAWALYNTEAFF. Extended through the reference TRBV30 and TRBJ1-1 proteins, this CDR3 yields the full variable domain: SQTIHQWPATLVQPVGSPLSLECTVEGTSNPNLYWYRQAAGRGLQLLFYSVGIGQISSEVPQNLSASRPQDRQFILSSKKLLLSDSGFYLCAWALYNTEAFFGQGTRLTVV.